Presented here are 8 T cell receptor beta chains from one specimen sequenced in a study of blood T cell repertoires in COVID-19. Libraries were prepared by immunoSEQ multiplex PCR; TCRdb keeps only in-frame clonotypes and omits some of them. The sample has 250,000 or so clones; around 90% are singletons. Sequencing was performed on PBMCs or T cells enriched from blood (not recorded which). Every receptor here comes from a woman aged 25 to 39 who had been exposed to COVID-19.

This sequence joins TRBV29-1 and TRBJ2-5; D perhaps matches TRBD2 (6 bases). V lost 7 bases to trimming and J lost 7 bases, with 16 bases between them. CDR3 size: 12 residues. CDR1 is SQVTM, CDR2 ANQGSEA, per germline. The CDR3 bases are TGCAGCGGCGGGACTTTCGAAGGGACCCAGTACTTC. This encodes CSGGTFEGTQYF.

This chain's CDR3 is CASSARVPGNTIYF. In nucleotides, the CDR3 is TGTGCCAGCAGCGCCAGGGTACCTGGAAACACCATATATTTT. V and J are TRBV11-2 and TRBJ1-3, with D possibly being TRBD1 (5 bases). Germline V CDR1 and CDR2: SGHAT, FQNNGV. With 5 bases removed from V and 2 bases from J, the gap between germline ends came to 10 bases. The CDR3 sequence is 14 residues long. The full variable domain, with the rest looked up from reference TRBV11-2 and TRBJ1-3, is EAGVAQSPRYKIIEKRQSVAFWCNPISGHATLYWYQQILGQGPKLLIQFQNNGVVDDSQLPKDRFSAERLKGVDSTLKIQPAKLEDSAVYLCASSARVPGNTIYFGEGSWLTVV.

V is TRBV4-2 and J is TRBJ1-1; 9 bases fit TRBD1. This CDR3 has 19 residues. Germline trimming cut 0 bases from V and 6 bases from J; bases unmatched to any gene: 17. CDR1 LGHNA and CDR2 YNFKEQ come from the germline V gene. CDR3 bases: TGTGCCAGCAGCCAAGATCGGAGGACAGGGGATTTCAAGATATCTGAAGCTTTCTTT. Translating it yields CASSQDRRTGDFKISEAFF.

This clone has just a few counts. The chain's CDR3 is CASSPTSGLGETQYF. The CDR3 DNA follows: TGTGCCAGCAGTCCGACTAGCGGGCTCGGCGAGACCCAGTACTTC. The V call is TRBV6-6, the J call TRBJ2-5, with 10 bases that match TRBD2. The V gene's germline CDR1 is MNHNY and CDR2 SVGAGI (reference sequence). V dropped 5 bases and J dropped 5; count of bases not matched to a gene: 8. The length of the CDR3 is 15 residues.

The chain has TRBV19 and TRBJ1-2; a weak D match, TRBD1 (5 bases). Trimming left V 3 bases short and J 4 bases short, with 9 bases between. This CDR3 has 13 amino acids. Germline V gene lookup returns CDR1 LNHDA and CDR2 SQIVND (reference sequence). CDR3 in amino acids: CASSMGGVYGYTF. The DNA for the CDR3 is TGTGCCAGTAGTATGGGGGGAGTCTATGGCTACACCTTC.

This chain's CDR3 is CASSLDGTAVMKVGLFF. The CDR3 DNA is TGTGCCAGCAGCTTAGATGGGACAGCAGTAATGAAAGTGGGACTGTTTTTT. The J gene is TRBJ1-4, the V gene TRBV7-2, with 7 bases identical to TRBD1. The CDR3 is 17 residues long. J gave up 13 bases and V 1 base, and 18 bases lay outside the gene matches. Per the germline V gene, CDR1 is SGHTA and CDR2 is FQGNSA.

CDR3 sequence (DNA): TGTGCCAGCAGCCAAGGACAGGGATTAGCCAAAAACATTCAGTACTTC. Translation: CASSQGQGLAKNIQYF. The chain is built from TRBV3-1 (or the pseudogene TRBV3-2) and TRBJ2-4; 7 positions agree with TRBD1. With 1 base clipped from V and 0 bases from J, the junction kept 3 bases outside the gene matches. Germline CDR1 LGHDT, CDR2 YNNKEL (reference sequence). This CDR3 comprises 16 residues.

The chain recombines TRBV20-1 with TRBJ2-3, with 8 bases that match TRBD1. Trimming cost V 3 bases and J 3 bases; bases outside gene matches: 8. The CDR3 loop spans 15 amino acids. Per germline, CDR1 DFQATT and CDR2 SNEGSKA (reference sequence). The CDR3 region has the DNA TGCAGTGCTAGTAGGAGCAGGGGGCAAACAGATACGCAGTATTTT. Translated, it gives CSASRSRGQTDTQYF.